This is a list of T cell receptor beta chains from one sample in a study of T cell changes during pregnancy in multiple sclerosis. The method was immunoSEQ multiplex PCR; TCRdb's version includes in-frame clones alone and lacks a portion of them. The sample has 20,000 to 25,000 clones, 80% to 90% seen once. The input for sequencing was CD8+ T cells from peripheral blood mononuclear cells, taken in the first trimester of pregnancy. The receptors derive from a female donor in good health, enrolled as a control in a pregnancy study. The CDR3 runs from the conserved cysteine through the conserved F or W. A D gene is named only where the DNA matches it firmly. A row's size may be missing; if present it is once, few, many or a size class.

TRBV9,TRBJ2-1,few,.,TGTGCCAGCAGCGTAGTAGTAGGGACTTCTTACAATGAGCAGTTCTTC,CASSVVVGTSYNEQFF
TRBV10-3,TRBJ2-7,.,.,TGTGCCATAGGGCCAGGGGAGGGCTACGAGCAGTACTTC,CAIGPGEGYEQYF
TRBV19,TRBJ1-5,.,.,TGTGCCAGTATTTTGGGGCAGGGATACAATCAGCCCCAGCATTTT,CASILGQGYNQPQHF
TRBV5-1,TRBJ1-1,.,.,TGCGCCAGCAGCGATCGGACGGGGATGAACACTGAAGCTTTCTTT,CASSDRTGMNTEAFF
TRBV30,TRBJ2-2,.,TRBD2,TGTGCCTGGAGTGTAAGAGGACTAGCTAACACCGGGGAGCTGTTTTTT,CAWSVRGLANTGELFF
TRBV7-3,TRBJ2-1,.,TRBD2,TGTGCCAGCAGCTTATACGGGACTAGCGATTACAATGAGCAGTTCTTC,CASSLYGTSDYNEQFF
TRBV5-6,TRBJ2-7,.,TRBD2,TGTGCCAGCAGCTCGAGCGGGGGGATCTACTACGAGCAGTACTTC,CASSSSGGIYYEQYF
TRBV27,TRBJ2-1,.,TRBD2,TGTGCCAGCAGTTTAAGGACTAGCGGGACTTCCTACAATGAGCAGTTCTTC,CASSLRTSGTSYNEQFF
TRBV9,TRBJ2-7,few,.,TGTGCCAGCAGCGACGATACAGGGATCTACGAGCAGTACTTC,CASSDDTGIYEQYF
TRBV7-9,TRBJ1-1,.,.,TGTGCCAGCAGCTTAGGGAGCAGGGGAGCTTTCTTT,CASSLGSRGAFF